This is a list of T cell receptor beta chains from one sample in a study of cytomegalovirus exposure and HLA in healthy donors. TCRdb's table, derived via immunoSEQ multiplex PCR, lists solely in-frame clones and lacks some. The table has some 120,000 clones, about 80% seen once; the top ten hold 2% to 2.5%. The sequencing input was PBMCs. The receptors derive from a human donor in good health. CDR3s include the opening cysteine and the closing phenylalanine or tryptophan. D genes are given only for firm matches. Part of the rows lack a size; the others show once, few, many or a class for expanded clones.

J	D	V	size	CDR3	DNA
TRBJ2-5	TRBD2	TRBV5-6	.	CASSLAGGRETQYF	TGTGCCAGCAGCTTGGCGGGAGGAAGGGAGACCCAGTACTTC
TRBJ1-1	.	TRBV29-1	.	CSGGRGTEAFF	TGCAGCGGTGGAAGGGGCACTGAAGCTTTCTTT
TRBJ2-7	.	TRBV5-4	.	CAMQTGLSYEQYF	TGTGCCATGCAAACAGGGCTATCGTACGAGCAGTACTTC
TRBJ1-2	.	TRBV5-5	.	CASSLEWGLLHGYTF	TGTGCCAGCAGCTTGGAGTGGGGGCTGCTACATGGCTACACCTTC
TRBJ2-7	TRBD1	TRBV7-9	.	CASSLRDRAEEQYF	TGTGCCAGCAGCTTGCGGGACAGGGCGGAGGAGCAGTACTTC
TRBJ1-2	.	TRBV6-4	few	CASSEGPGPYGYTF	TGTGCCAGCAGTGAGGGTCCAGGGCCTTATGGCTACACCTTC
TRBJ1-2	TRBD1	TRBV29-1	.	CSVEDPARGDYGYTF	TGCAGCGTTGAAGACCCTGCCAGGGGGGACTATGGCTACACCTTC
TRBJ2-7	.	TRBV7-9	.	CASSRQDPSYEQYF	TGTGCCAGCAGCAGACAGGACCCTTCCTACGAGCAGTACTTC
TRBJ1-6	.	TRBV30	.	CAWSVRGAGYSPLHF	TGTGCCTGGAGTGTTCGGGGGGCAGGTTATTCACCCCTCCACTTT
TRBJ1-2	TRBD1	TRBV5-1	.	CASSLLTGANYGYTF	TGCGCCAGCAGCTTGCTGACAGGGGCCAACTATGGCTACACCTTC
TRBJ2-7	TRBD2	TRBV6-5	.	CASSMGTTGSYEQYF	TGTGCCAGCAGCATGGGGACTACAGGCTCCTACGAGCAGTACTTC
TRBJ2-1	TRBD1	TRBV4-2	few	CASSQVSGGEQFF	TGTGCCAGCAGCCAAGTGTCAGGGGGTGAGCAGTTCTTC
TRBJ2-7	.	TRBV2	.	CAHSPRGKDNEQYF	TGTGCCCATAGCCCCCGCGGGAAAGATAACGAGCAGTACTTC
TRBJ2-4	.	TRBV13	.	CASSLLRSGTKNIQYF	TGTGCCAGCAGCTTGTTGCGAAGCGGTACCAAAAACATTCAGTACTTC
TRBJ2-5	TRBD2	TRBV5-4	few	CASSLASAGGRETQYF	TGTGCCAGCAGCTTGGCCTCCGCGGGGGGGCGAGAGACCCAGTACTTC
TRBJ2-1	TRBD1	TRBV27	.	CASSIRDRGRGSGQFF	TGTGCCAGCAGTATACGGGACAGGGGGCGCGGGAGTGGGCAGTTCTTC
TRBJ1-2	.	TRBV27	.	CATLDVGVGYTF	TGTGCCACTCTAGACGTAGGGGTTGGCTACACCTTC
TRBJ1-1	.	TRBV25-1	.	CASTHRGVRNTEAFF	TGTGCCAGCACTCACCGGGGGGTCCGGAACACTGAAGCTTTCTTT
TRBJ2-4	.	TRBV5-1	.	CASSLAGLAKNIQYF	TGCGCCAGCAGCCTGGCAGGGTTAGCCAAAAACATTCAGTACTTC
TRBJ2-7	.	TRBV7-9	.	CASSSKSSYEQYF	TGTGCCAGCAGCTCCAAGAGCTCCTACGAGCAGTACTTC
TRBJ1-4	TRBD1	TRBV4-2	few	CASSQGQGDEKLFF	TGTGCCAGCAGCCAGGGACAGGGAGATGAAAAACTGTTTTTT
TRBJ2-7	.	TRBV10-3	.	CAISEGLPGLLYEQYF	TGTGCCATCAGTGAGGGCCTCCCGGGACTTCTCTACGAGCAGTACTTC
TRBJ2-3	TRBD1	TRBV6-1	.	CASRGQGNRDTQYF	TGTGCCAGCAGAGGACAGGGGAATAGGGATACGCAGTATTTT
TRBJ1-1	.	TRBV6-5	few	CASRRSSLMNTEAFF	TGTGCCAGCAGGCGGAGTAGCTTGATGAACACTGAAGCTTTCTTT
TRBJ1-1	.	TRBV6-5	.	CASSYMGGKLNTEAFF	TGTGCCAGCAGTTATATGGGGGGGAAACTGAACACTGAAGCTTTCTTT
TRBJ2-2	.	TRBV19	.	CASSLGRFTGELFF	TGTGCCAGTAGTCTTGGGAGGTTCACCGGGGAGCTGTTTTTT
TRBJ2-7	TRBD1	TRBV6-5	once	CAVQGQGTYEQYF	TGTGCCGTACAGGGACAGGGGACCTACGAGCAGTACTTC
TRBJ2-2	.	TRBV29-1	.	CSVVGPGELFF	TGCAGCGTTGTTGGGCCCGGGGAGCTGTTTTTT
TRBJ1-2	.	TRBV18	.	CASSVESYYGYTF	TGTGCCAGCTCGGTAGAATCTTACTATGGCTACACCTTC
TRBJ2-1	.	TRBV29-1	.	CSVGGAGAANEQFF	TGCAGCGTTGGGGGGGCGGGAGCTGCAAATGAGCAGTTCTTC
TRBJ2-7	TRBD1	TRBV7-8	once	CASIRLPGQGNLGRHEQYF	TGTGCCAGCATCCGCCTACCGGGACAGGGGAATCTTGGGCGCCACGAGCAGTACTTC
TRBJ2-3	.	TRBV6-4	few	CASSDSTSSVDTQYF	TGTGCCAGCAGTGACTCGACCTCTAGCGTGGATACGCAGTATTTT
TRBJ2-2	TRBD1	TRBV7-9	.	CASSRDRGLTGELFF	TGTGCCAGCAGTCGAGACAGGGGGCTGACCGGGGAGCTGTTTTTT
TRBJ2-7	TRBD2	TRBV11-2	once	CASTLGLAGRTYEQYF	TGTGCCAGCACCCTGGGACTAGCGGGGCGGACCTACGAGCAGTACTTC
TRBJ1-6	.	TRBV6-4	.	CASSASSTGGSPLHF	TGTGCCAGCAGTGCGTCTTCCACCGGGGGTTCACCCCTCCACTTT
TRBJ1-2	.	TRBV5-5	.	CASSTVPGADLGGYTF	TGTGCCAGCTCCACCGTGCCAGGGGCGGATCTGGGCGGCTACACCTTC
TRBJ2-7	.	TRBV4-2	.	CASSQAAGNSYEQYF	TGTGCCAGCAGCCAGGCAGCGGGTAACTCCTACGAGCAGTACTTC
TRBJ2-1	TRBD2	TRBV27	few	CGTAGTSGRAYNEQFF	TGTGGCACTGCCGGGACTAGCGGGAGGGCCTACAATGAGCAGTTCTTC
TRBJ2-5	.	TRBV25-1	.	CASSAGDSPGGETQYF	TGTGCCAGCAGTGCCGGAGACAGCCCCGGGGGAGAGACCCAGTACTTC
TRBJ2-5	.	TRBV2	few	CASSEGLQEYF	TGTGCCAGCAGCGAGGGACTCCAGGAATACTTC
TRBJ2-1	TRBD2	TRBV30	.	CAWSLAGGQYNEQFF	TGTGCCTGGAGTTTGGCGGGAGGACAGTACAATGAGCAGTTCTTC
TRBJ2-5	TRBD2	TRBV6-1	few	CALSGRARETQYF	TGTGCTCTTAGCGGGAGGGCTCGGGAGACCCAGTACTTC
TRBJ1-1	TRBD1	TRBV6-5	.	CASSYDRAALKTEAFF	TGTGCCAGCAGTTACGACAGGGCGGCGTTGAAGACTGAAGCTTTCTTT
TRBJ2-7	TRBD2	TRBV7-9	.	CASSSLARMGEQYF	TGTGCCAGCAGCTCACTAGCGAGAATGGGAGAGCAGTACTTC
TRBJ2-3	.	TRBV7-8	.	CASSPLPTTPTDTQYF	TGTGCCAGCAGTCCTCTGCCCACCACTCCCACAGATACGCAGTATTTT
TRBJ1-3	.	TRBV9	.	CASSATPGSGNTIYF	TGTGCCAGCAGCGCCACACCGGGATCTGGAAACACCATATATTTT
TRBJ1-5	TRBD1	TRBV5-5	.	CASSLGGGGQPQHF	TGTGCCAGCAGCTTGGGCGGAGGGGGCCAGCCCCAGCATTTT